These T cell receptor beta chains were read from a single sample in a study of memory CD4+ T cells and cytomegalovirus serostatus. The data were produced by immunoSEQ multiplex PCR, yet TCRdb's version contains in-frame clones alone and is incomplete. Here the sample spans about 56,000 clones, roughly 87% being singletons. The source material was memory CD4+ T cells from blood. The receptor set was obtained from an adult in good health and CMV-seronegative. CDR3s include the opening cysteine and the closing phenylalanine or tryptophan. Fields, in order: CDR3 length, V gene, J gene, D gene, clone size, CDR3 protein, CDR3 DNA. The D gene is left open where the match is weak. Expanded clones get a size class; other rows say once, few or many, or leave the size out.

14,TRBV9,TRBJ2-3,TRBD1,NA,CASSGTGGTDTQYF,TGTGCCAGCAGCGGGACAGGGGGCACAGATACGCAGTATTTT
17,TRBV29-1,TRBJ2-3,TRBD2,NA,CSVEDMRSSGSTDTQYF,TGCAGCGTTGAAGATATGAGGTCTAGCGGGAGCACAGATACGCAGTATTTT
15,TRBV28,TRBJ2-5,NA,NA,CASGDRVGPQETQYF,TGTGCCAGCGGAGACAGAGTAGGGCCTCAAGAGACCCAGTACTTC
12,TRBV29-1,TRBJ2-5,NA,NA,CSVRVTQETQYF,TGCAGCGTTCGAGTAACCCAAGAGACCCAGTACTTC
14,TRBV5-1,TRBJ1-1,TRBD1,NA,CASSMGQGSFEAFF,TGCGCCAGCAGCATGGGACAGGGGTCCTTTGAAGCTTTCTTT
15,TRBV30,TRBJ2-7,TRBD1,once,CAWSQGGAGGSEQYF,TGTGCCTGGAGTCAGGGCGGGGCAGGGGGCTCCGAGCAGTACTTC
12,TRBV7-2,TRBJ2-7,NA,NA,CASGRTTYEQYF,TGTGCCAGCGGGAGGACAACCTACGAGCAGTACTTC
15,TRBV19,TRBJ1-2,NA,NA,CASSNPDGANYGYTF,TGTGCCAGTAGTAATCCAGATGGAGCTAACTATGGCTACACCTTC
16,TRBV5-8,TRBJ1-3,NA,NA,CASSLGRRAAGNTIYF,TGTGCCAGCAGCTTGGGGCGGAGGGCTGCTGGAAACACCATATATTTT
17,TRBV5-5,TRBJ1-5,NA,NA,CASSLFPIQDSNQPQHF,TGTGCCAGCAGCTTGTTTCCGATTCAAGATAGCAATCAGCCCCAGCATTTT
17,TRBV5-4,TRBJ2-2,TRBD2,NA,CASSLGSGGRNTGELFF,TGTGCCAGCAGCTTGGGCAGCGGGGGCCGAAACACCGGGGAGCTGTTTTTT
13,TRBV19,TRBJ2-7,TRBD1,NA,CASSRQGLGEQYF,TGTGCCAGTAGCCGACAGGGCCTGGGCGAGCAGTACTTC
13,TRBV11-2,TRBJ1-2,NA,NA,CASSNTGTYGYTF,TGTGCCAGCAGCAACACAGGGACCTATGGCTACACCTTC
14,TRBV19,TRBJ1-5,NA,NA,CASGRGVSNQPQHF,TGTGCCAGCGGACGGGGGGTTAGCAATCAGCCCCAGCATTTT
12,TRBV10-3,TRBJ1-2,NA,NA,CAISAERRGYTF,TGTGCCATCAGTGCTGAAAGGAGGGGCTACACCTTC
13,TRBV19,TRBJ2-2,NA,once,CASKGEGDGELFF,TGTGCCTCGAAGGGGGAAGGGGACGGGGAGCTGTTTTTT
15,TRBV7-3,TRBJ1-3,NA,once,CASSSLGGSGNTIYF,TGTGCCAGCAGCTCCCTAGGGGGATCTGGAAACACCATATATTTT
18,TRBV5-1,TRBJ1-6,TRBD1,NA,CASSLRQGASSYNSPLHF,TGCGCCAGCAGCTTGAGGCAGGGGGCGAGCTCCTATAATTCACCCCTCCACTTT
16,TRBV7-2,TRBJ2-2,TRBD2,few,CASSSLAGAYTGELFF,TGTGCCAGCAGCTCCCTAGCGGGGGCCTACACCGGGGAGCTGTTTTTT
14,TRBV4-2,TRBJ2-1,TRBD2,NA,CASSQAEREVEQFF,TGTGCCAGCAGCCAAGCCGAGCGGGAGGTCGAGCAGTTCTTC
12,TRBV6-6,TRBJ2-3,NA,NA,CASSPGPDTQYF,TGTGCCAGCAGTCCCGGACCGGATACGCAGTATTTT
12,TRBV18,TRBJ2-3,NA,NA,CASSPSSDTQYF,TGTGCCAGCTCACCCAGTTCAGATACGCAGTATTTT
15,TRBV7-9,TRBJ2-3,TRBD1,NA,CASSRWTGSPDTQYF,TGTGCCAGCAGCCGATGGACAGGGTCCCCAGATACGCAGTATTTT
16,TRBV5-4,TRBJ2-5,TRBD2,few,CASSAGGSGGYETQYF,TGTGCCAGCAGCGCCGGGGGTAGCGGGGGCTATGAGACCCAGTACTTC
15,TRBV2,TRBJ1-5,NA,few,CASSEAWGGNQPQHF,TGTGCCAGCAGTGAAGCGTGGGGTGGCAATCAGCCCCAGCATTTT
14,TRBV4-2,TRBJ1-1,NA,few,CASSQDQWNTEAFF,TGTGCCAGCAGCCAAGATCAGTGGAACACTGAAGCTTTCTTT
11,TRBV20-1,TRBJ2-3,NA,NA,CSAMGTDTQYF,TGCAGTGCTATGGGCACAGATACGCAGTATTTT
13,TRBV2,TRBJ1-2,TRBD1,few,CASRERTGSGYTF,TGTGCCAGCAGGGAAAGGACAGGGAGCGGCTACACCTTC
14,TRBV6-5,TRBJ2-7,TRBD1,NA,CASWQGQGIYEQYF,TGTGCCTCCTGGCAGGGACAGGGGATTTACGAGCAGTACTTC
14,TRBV5-4,TRBJ2-5,TRBD2,medium-sized,CASSLGLAQETQYF,TGTGCCAGCAGCTTGGGACTAGCGCAAGAGACCCAGTACTTC
16,TRBV5-4,TRBJ2-2,TRBD2,NA,CASSPSGDPNTGELFF,TGTGCCAGCAGCCCTAGCGGGGACCCGAACACCGGGGAGCTGTTTTTT
13,TRBV2,TRBJ1-1,NA,NA,CASSYTGFTEAFF,TGTGCCAGCAGTTACACAGGGTTCACTGAAGCTTTCTTT
14,TRBV5-4,TRBJ1-2,NA,NA,CASSLVAGFYGYTF,TGTGCCAGCAGCTTGGTAGCGGGCTTCTATGGCTACACCTTC
17,TRBV7-9,TRBJ1-2,TRBD1,NA,CASSFDDRGLGNYGYTF,TGTGCCAGCAGCTTTGATGACAGGGGGCTTGGTAACTATGGCTACACCTTC